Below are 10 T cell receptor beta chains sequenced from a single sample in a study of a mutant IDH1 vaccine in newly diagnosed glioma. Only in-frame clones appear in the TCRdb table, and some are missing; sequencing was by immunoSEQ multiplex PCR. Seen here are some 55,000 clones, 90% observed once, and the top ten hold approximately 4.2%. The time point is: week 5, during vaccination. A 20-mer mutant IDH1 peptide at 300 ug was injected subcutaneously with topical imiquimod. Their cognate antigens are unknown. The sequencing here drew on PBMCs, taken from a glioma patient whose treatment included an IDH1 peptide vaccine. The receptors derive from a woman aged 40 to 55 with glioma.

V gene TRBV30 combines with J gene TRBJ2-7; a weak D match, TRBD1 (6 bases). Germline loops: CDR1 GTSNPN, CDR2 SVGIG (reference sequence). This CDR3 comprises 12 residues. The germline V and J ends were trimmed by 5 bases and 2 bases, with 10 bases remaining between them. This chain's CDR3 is CAWDRMTYEQYF. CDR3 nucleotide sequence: TGTGCCTGGGACAGGATGACCTACGAGCAGTACTTC.

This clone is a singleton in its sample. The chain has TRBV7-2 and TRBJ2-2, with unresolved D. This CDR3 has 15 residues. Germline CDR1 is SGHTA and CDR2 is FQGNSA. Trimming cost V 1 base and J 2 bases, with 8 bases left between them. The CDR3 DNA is TGTGCCAGCAGCTTAGGCCCCTATAACACCGGGGAGCTGTTTTTT. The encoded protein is CASSLGPYNTGELFF. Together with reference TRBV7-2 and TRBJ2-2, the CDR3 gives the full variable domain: GAGVSQSPSNKVTEKGKDVELRCDPISGHTALYWYRQSLGQGLEFLIYFQGNSAPDKSGLPSDRFSAERTGGSVSTLTIQRTQQEDSAVYLCASSLGPYNTGELFFGEGSRLTVL.

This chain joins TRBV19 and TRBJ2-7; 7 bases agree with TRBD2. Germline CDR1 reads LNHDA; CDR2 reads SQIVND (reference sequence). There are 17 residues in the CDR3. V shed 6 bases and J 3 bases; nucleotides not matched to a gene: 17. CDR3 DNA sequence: TGTGCCAGTAGCCGGATGATTGGGGGGGTGCAAAACTACGAGCAGTACTTC. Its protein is CASSRMIGGVQNYEQYF.

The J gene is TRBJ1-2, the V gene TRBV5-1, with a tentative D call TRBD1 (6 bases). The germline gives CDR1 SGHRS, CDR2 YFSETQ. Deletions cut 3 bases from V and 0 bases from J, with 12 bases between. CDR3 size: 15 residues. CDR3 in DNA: TGCGCCAGCAGCTCAACAGGGACGGCTAACTATGGCTACACCTTC. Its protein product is CASSSTGTANYGYTF.

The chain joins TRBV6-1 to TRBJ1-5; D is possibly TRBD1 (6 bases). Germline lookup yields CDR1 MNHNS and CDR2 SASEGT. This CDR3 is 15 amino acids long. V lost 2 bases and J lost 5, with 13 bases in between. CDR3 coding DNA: TGTGCCAGCAGTGAATTTCAGGGGCGGGATCAGCCCCAGCATTTT. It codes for CASSEFQGRDQPQHF.

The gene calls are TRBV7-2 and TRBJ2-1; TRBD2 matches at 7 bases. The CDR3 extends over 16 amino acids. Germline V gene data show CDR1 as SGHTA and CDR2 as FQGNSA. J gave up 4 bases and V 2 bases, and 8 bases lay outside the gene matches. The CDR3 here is CASSLLASGRYNEQFF. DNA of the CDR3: TGTGCCAGCAGCTTATTAGCTAGCGGTAGGTACAATGAGCAGTTCTTC.

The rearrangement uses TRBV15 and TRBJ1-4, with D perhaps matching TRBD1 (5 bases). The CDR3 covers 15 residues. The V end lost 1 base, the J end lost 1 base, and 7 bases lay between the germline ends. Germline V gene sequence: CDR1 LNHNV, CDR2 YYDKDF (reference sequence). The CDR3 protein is CATSRGGGTNEKLFF. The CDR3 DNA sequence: TGTGCCACCAGCAGAGGGGGGGGAACTAATGAAAAACTGTTTTTT.

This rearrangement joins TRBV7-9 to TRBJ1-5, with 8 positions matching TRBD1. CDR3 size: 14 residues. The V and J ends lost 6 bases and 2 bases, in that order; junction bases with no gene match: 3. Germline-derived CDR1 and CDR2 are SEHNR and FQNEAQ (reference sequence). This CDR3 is CASSGGQGNQPQHF. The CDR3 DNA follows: TGTGCCAGCAGTGGGGGACAGGGCAATCAGCCCCAGCATTTT. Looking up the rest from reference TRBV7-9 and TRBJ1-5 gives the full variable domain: DTGVSQNPRHKITKRGQNVTFRCDPISEHNRLYWYRQTLGQGPEFLTYFQNEAQLEKSRLLSDRFSAERPKGSFSTLEIQRTEQGDSAMYLCASSGGQGNQPQHFGDGTRLSIL.

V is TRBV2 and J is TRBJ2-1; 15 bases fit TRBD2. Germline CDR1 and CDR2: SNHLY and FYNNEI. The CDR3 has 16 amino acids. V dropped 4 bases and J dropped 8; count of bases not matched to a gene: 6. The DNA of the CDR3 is TGTGCCAGCAGTGGCGGGACTAGCGGGAGGTGGTATGAGCAGTTCTTC. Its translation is CASSGGTSGRWYEQFF.

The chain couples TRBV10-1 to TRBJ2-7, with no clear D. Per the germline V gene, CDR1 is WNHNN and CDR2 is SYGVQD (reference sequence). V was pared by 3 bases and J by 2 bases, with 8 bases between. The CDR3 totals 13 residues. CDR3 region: CASSDSQPYEQYF. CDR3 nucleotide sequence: TGCGCCAGCAGTGATTCACAACCCTACGAGCAGTACTTC.